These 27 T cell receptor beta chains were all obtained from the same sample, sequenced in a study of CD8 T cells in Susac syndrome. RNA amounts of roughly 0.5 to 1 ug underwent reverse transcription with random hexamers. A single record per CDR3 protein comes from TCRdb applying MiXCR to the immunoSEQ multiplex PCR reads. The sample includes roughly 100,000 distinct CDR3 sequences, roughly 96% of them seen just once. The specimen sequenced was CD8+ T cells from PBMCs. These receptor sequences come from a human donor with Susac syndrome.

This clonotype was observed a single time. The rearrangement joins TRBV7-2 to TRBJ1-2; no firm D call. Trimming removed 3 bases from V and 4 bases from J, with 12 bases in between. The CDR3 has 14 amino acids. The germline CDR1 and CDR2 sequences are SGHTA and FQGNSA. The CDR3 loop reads CASSLEKDAYGYTF. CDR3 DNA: TGTGCCAGCAGCTTGGAGAAGGATGCCTATGGCTACACCTTC.

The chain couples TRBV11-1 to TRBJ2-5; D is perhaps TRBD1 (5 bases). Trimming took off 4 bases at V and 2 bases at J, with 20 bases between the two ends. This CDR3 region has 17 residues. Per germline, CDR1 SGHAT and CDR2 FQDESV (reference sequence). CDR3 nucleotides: TGTGCCAGCAGCTCCAACCCCGCTAGGGGTGTACAAGAGACCCAGTACTTC. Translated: CASSSNPARGVQETQYF.

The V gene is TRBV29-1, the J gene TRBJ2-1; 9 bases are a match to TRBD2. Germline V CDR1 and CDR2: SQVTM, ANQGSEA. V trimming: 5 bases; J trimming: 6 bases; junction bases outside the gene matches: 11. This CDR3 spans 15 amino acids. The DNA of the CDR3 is TGCAGCGTTCACCTGCGGGGGGGCTCGGGCAATGAGCAGTTCTTC. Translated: CSVHLRGGSGNEQFF.

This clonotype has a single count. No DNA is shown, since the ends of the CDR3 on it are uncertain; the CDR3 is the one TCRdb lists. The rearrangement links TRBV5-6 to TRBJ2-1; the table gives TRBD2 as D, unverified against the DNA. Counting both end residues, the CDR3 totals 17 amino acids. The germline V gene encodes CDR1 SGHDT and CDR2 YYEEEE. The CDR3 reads CASSQFFGTAAGNEQFF.

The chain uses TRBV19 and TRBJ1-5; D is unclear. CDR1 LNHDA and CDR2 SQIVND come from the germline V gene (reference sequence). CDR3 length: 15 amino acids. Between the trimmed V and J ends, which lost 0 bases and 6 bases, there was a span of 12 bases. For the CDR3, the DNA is TGTGCCAGTAGTATAGAGGCCAAGAGAGGTCAGCCCCAGCATTTT. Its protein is CASSIEAKRGQPQHF.

CDR3 protein: CASSQDWTSGDSTDTQYF. CDR3 in DNA: TGTGCCAGCAGCCAAGATTGGACTAGCGGGGACAGCACAGATACGCAGTATTTT. The chain recombines TRBV4-2 with TRBJ2-3, with TRBD2 identical over 12 bases. Trimming cost V 0 bases and J 0 bases; bases outside gene matches: 4. The CDR3 runs 18 residues. Germline V lookup: CDR1 LGHNA, CDR2 YNFKEQ.

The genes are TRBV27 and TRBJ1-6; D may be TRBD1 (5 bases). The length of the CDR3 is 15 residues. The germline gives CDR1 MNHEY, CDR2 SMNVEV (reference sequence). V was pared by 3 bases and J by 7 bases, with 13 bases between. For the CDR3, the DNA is TGTGCCAGCAGTTTCGGGGGGAAGGACAATTCACCCCTCCACTTT. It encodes CASSFGGKDNSPLHF.

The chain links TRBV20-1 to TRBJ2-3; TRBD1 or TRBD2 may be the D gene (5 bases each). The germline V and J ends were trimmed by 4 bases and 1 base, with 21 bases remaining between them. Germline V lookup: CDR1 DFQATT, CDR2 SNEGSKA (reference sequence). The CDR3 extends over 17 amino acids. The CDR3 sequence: CSATSLFGARGTDTQYF. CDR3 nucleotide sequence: TGCAGTGCTACAAGTCTCTTCGGGGCACGGGGCACAGATACGCAGTATTTT.

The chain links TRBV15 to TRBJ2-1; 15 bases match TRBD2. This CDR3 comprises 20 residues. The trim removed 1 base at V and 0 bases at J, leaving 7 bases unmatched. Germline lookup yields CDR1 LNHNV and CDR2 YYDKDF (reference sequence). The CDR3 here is CATSRGGLAGGRSSYNEQFF. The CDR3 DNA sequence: TGTGCCACCAGCAGAGGGGGACTAGCGGGGGGCCGAAGCTCCTACAATGAGCAGTTCTTC.

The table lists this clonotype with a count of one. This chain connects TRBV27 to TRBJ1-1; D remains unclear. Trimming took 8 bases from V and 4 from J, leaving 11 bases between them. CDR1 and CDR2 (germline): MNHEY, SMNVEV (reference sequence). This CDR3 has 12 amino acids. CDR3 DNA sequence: TGTGCCAGCTGGGGAGGCGGCACTGAAGCTTTCTTT. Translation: CASWGGGTEAFF.

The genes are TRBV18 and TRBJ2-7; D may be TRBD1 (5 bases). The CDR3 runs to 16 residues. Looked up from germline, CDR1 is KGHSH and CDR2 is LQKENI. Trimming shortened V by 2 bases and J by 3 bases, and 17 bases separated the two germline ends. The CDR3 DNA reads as TGTGCCAGCTCACCAGACGACAGCACCATACACTACGAGCAGTACTTC. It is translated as CASSPDDSTIHYEQYF.

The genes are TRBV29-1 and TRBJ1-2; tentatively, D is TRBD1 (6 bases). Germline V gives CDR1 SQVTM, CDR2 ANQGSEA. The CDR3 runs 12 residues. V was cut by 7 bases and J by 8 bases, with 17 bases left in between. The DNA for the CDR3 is TGCAGCGGCATGGGGGCCGTTGGGGGCTACACCTTC. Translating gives CSGMGAVGGYTF. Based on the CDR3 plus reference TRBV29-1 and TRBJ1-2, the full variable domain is SAVISQKPSRDICQRGTSLTIQCQVDSQVTMMFWYRQQPGQSLTLIATANQGSEATYESGFVIDKFPISRPNLTFSTLTVSNMSPEDSSIYLCSGMGAVGGYTFGSGTRLTVV.

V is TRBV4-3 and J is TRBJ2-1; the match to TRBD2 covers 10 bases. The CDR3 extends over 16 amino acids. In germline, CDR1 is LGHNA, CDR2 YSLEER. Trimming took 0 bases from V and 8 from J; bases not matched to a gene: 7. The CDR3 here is CASSQDPAGGLDEQFF. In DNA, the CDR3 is TGCGCCAGCAGCCAAGATCCAGCGGGGGGGCTAGATGAGCAGTTCTTC.

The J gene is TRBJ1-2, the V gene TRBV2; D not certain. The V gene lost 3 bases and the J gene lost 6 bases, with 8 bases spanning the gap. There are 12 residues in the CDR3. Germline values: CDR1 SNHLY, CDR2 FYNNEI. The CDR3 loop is CASSEFPDGYTF. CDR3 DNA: TGTGCCAGCAGTGAGTTCCCGGATGGCTACACCTTC.

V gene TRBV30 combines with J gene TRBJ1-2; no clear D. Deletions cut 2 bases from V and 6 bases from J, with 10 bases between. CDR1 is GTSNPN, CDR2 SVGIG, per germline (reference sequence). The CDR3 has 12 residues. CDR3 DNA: TGTGCCTGGAGTACCCTCTTGCATGGCTACACCTTC. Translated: CAWSTLLHGYTF.

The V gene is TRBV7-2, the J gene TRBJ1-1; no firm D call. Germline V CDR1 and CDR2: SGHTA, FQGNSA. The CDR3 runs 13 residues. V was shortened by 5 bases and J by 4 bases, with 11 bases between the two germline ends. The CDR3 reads CASSHNGVTEAFF. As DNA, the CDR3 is TGTGCCAGCAGCCATAACGGAGTCACTGAAGCTTTCTTT.

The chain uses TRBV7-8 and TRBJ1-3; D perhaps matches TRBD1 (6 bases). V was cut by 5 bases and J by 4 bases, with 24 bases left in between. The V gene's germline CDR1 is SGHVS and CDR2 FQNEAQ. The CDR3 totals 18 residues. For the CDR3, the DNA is TGTGCCAGCAGCCTAAAAGGGCCGGGGGCAGCTACAGGAAACACCATATATTTT. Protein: CASSLKGPGAATGNTIYF.

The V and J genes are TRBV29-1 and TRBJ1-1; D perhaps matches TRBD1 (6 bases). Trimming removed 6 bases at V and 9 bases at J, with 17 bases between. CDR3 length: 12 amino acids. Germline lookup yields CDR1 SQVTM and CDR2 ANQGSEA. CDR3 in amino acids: CSVGIGGLQAFF. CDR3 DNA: TGCAGCGTCGGCATAGGGGGACTGCAAGCTTTCTTT.

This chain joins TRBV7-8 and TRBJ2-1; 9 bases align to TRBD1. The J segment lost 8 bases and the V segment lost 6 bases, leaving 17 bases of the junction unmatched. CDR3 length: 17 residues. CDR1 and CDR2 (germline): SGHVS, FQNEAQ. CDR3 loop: CASSLRQRGQGFHEQFF. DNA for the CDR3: TGTGCCAGCAGTCTTAGACAACGGGGACAGGGTTTCCATGAGCAGTTCTTC.

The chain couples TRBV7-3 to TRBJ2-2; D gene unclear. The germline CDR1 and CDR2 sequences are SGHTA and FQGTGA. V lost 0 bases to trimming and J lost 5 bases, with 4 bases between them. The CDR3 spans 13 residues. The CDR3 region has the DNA TGTGCCAGCAGCTTAACGAGTACCGGGGAGCTGTTTTTT. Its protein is CASSLTSTGELFF.

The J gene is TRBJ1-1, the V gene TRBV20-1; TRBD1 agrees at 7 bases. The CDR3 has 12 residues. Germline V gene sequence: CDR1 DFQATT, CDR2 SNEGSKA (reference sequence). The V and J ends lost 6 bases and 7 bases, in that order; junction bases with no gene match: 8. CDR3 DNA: TGCAGTGCCAAAGGACAGGCTATTGAAGCTTTCTTT. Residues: CSAKGQAIEAFF.

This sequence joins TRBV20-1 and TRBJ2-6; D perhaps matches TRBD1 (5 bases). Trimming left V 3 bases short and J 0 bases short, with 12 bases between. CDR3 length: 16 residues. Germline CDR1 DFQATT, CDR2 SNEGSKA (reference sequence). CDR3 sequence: CSASQGGFSGANVLTF. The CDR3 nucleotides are TGCAGTGCTAGCCAGGGTGGATTCTCTGGGGCCAACGTCCTGACTTTC.

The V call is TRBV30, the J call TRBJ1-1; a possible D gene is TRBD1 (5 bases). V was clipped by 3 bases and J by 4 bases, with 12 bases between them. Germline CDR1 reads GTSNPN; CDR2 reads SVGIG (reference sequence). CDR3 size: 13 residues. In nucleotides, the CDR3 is TGTGCCTGGAGCTGGACCGGGGCCACTGAAGCTTTCTTT. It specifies CAWSWTGATEAFF.

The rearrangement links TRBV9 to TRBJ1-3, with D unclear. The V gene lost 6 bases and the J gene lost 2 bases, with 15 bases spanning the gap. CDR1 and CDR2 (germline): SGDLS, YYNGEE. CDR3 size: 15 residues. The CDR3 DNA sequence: TGTGCCAGCACCCGGGAAGGAGATCCTGGAAACACCATATATTTT. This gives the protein CASTREGDPGNTIYF.

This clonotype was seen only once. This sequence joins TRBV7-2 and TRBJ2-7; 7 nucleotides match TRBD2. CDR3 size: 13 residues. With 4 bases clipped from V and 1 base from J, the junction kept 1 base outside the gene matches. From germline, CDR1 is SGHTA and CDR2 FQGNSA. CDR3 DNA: TGTGCCAGCAGCTCAGCGGGATCCTACGAGCAGTACTTC. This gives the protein CASSSAGSYEQYF.

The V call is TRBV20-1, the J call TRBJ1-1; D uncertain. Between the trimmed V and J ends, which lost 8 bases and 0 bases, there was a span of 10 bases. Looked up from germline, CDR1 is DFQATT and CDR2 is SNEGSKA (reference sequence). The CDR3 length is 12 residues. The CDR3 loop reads CSSWEVNTEAFF. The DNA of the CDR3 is TGCAGTTCCTGGGAGGTGAACACTGAAGCTTTCTTT.

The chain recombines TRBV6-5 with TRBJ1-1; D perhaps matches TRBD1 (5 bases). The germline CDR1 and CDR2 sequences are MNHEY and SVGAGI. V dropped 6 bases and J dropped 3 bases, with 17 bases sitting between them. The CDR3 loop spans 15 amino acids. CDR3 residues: CASSLRVAVDTEAFF. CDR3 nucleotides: TGTGCCAGCAGCCTCAGGGTTGCGGTTGACACTGAAGCTTTCTTT.